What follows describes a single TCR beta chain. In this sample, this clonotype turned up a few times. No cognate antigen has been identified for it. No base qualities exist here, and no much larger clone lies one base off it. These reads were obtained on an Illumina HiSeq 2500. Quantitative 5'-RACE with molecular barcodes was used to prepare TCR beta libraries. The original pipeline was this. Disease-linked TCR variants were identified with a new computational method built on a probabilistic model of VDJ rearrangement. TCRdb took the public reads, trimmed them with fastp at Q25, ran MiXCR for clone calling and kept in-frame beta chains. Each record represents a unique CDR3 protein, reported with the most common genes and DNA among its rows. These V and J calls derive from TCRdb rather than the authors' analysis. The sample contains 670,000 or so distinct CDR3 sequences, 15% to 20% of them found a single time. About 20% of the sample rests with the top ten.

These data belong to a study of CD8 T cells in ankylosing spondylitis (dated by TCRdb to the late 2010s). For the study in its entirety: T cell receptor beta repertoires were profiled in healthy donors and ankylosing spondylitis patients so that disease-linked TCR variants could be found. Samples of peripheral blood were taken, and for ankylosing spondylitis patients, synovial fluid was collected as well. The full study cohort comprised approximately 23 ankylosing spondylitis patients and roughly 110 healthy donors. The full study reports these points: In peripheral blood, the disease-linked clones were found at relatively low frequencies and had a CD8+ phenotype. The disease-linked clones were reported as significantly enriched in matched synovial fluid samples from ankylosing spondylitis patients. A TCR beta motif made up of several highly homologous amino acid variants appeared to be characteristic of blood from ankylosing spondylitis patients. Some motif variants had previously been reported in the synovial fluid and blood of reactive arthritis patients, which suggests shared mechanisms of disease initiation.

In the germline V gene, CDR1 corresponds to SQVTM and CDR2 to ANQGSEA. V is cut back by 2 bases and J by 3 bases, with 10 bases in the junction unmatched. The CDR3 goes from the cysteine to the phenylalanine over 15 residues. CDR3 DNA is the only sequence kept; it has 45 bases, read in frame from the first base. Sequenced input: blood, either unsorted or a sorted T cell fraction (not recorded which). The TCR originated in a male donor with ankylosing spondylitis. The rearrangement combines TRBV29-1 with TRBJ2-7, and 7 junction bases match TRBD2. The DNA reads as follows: TGCAGCGTTGAATACTCGGGGGGTCCCGTCTACGAGCAGTACTTC. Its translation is CSVEYSGGPVYEQYF.